A selection of T cell receptor beta chains follows, all from one sample in a study of T cell responses to AZD1222 COVID-19 vaccine. TCRdb's table, derived via immunoSEQ multiplex PCR, lists solely in-frame clones and lacks some. The repertoire consists of 100,000 to 150,000 clones, with roughly 91% occurring once and the leading ten covering under 1.2%. This specimen consisted of peripheral blood, obtained 28 days after the second AZD1222 dose. The source of these receptors is an adult who received the AZD1222 COVID-19 vaccine. Each CDR3 is given with its conserved first and last residue. A D gene is named only where the DNA matches it firmly. The size field is filled for only some rows; it gives once, few, many or a size class.

d_call	v_call	j_call	clone_size	cdr3_aa	cdr3_nt
-	TRBV3-1/TRBV3-2	TRBJ1-1	once	CASSQLTGGTEAFF	TGTGCCAGCAGCCAACTTACAGGAGGGACTGAAGCTTTCTTT
TRBD1	TRBV9	TRBJ1-2	once	CASSASGTGRNYGYTF	TGTGCCAGCAGCGCCTCCGGGACAGGGAGGAACTATGGCTACACCTTC
-	TRBV6-5	TRBJ2-1	-	CASSYGWTNTNEQFF	TGTGCCAGCAGTTACGGTTGGACAAACACCAATGAGCAGTTCTTC
TRBD2	TRBV2	TRBJ2-2	-	CASSDYGRAGELFF	TGTGCCAGCAGTGATTACGGGAGGGCCGGGGAGCTGTTTTTT
-	TRBV1	TRBJ2-1	-	CTSITGASDKVSYNEQFF	TGCACCAGCATCACGGGGGCTAGCGACAAGGTCTCCTACAATGAGCAGTTCTTC
-	TRBV12-5	TRBJ1-5	-	CAKRTFNQPQHF	TGTGCTAAAAGGACATTCAATCAGCCCCAGCATTTT
TRBD2	TRBV3-1/TRBV3-2	TRBJ2-6	-	CASSLTGLAGISGANVLTF	TGTGCCAGCAGCTTAACCGGACTAGCTGGTATCTCTGGGGCCAACGTCCTGACTTTC
-	TRBV27	TRBJ1-1	-	CASSHPRREMNTEAFF	TGTGCCAGCAGTCACCCCCGACGGGAAATGAACACTGAAGCTTTCTTT
-	TRBV7-2	TRBJ1-2	-	CASSLEGLIYTF	TGTGCCAGCAGCTTAGAGGGCCTTATCTACACCTTC
-	TRBV7-9	TRBJ2-5	once	CASSPGPGEPQETQYF	TGTGCCAGCAGCCCCGGTCCGGGAGAACCCCAAGAGACCCAGTACTTC
TRBD1	TRBV7-9	TRBJ1-2	-	CASSIATGTGGGYTF	TGTGCCAGCAGCATAGCCACCGGGACAGGGGGAGGCTACACCTTC
TRBD1	TRBV2	TRBJ1-5	once	CASSGETGNQPQHF	TGTGCCAGCAGTGGAGAGACAGGGAATCAGCCCCAGCATTTT
-	TRBV18	TRBJ1-2	-	CASSPGFSYGYTF	TGTGCCAGCTCACCAGGCTTTTCCTATGGCTACACCTTC
-	TRBV19	TRBJ2-3	-	CASSMILDSPTDTQYF	TGTGCCAGTAGTATGATTTTGGACTCCCCCACAGATACGCAGTATTTT
TRBD2	TRBV9	TRBJ2-1	-	CASSPLAGAYNEQFF	TGTGCCAGCAGCCCACTAGCGGGCGCCTACAATGAGCAGTTCTTC
-	TRBV5-1	TRBJ2-5	-	CASSPRPGLQETQYF	TGCGCCAGCAGCCCCCGTCCAGGTCTCCAAGAGACCCAGTACTTC
-	TRBV2	TRBJ2-1	-	CASSEAPTGKGVDEQFF	TGTGCCAGCAGTGAAGCTCCCACAGGGAAGGGAGTGGATGAGCAGTTCTTC